These 14 T cell receptor beta chains share one sample of origin, sequenced in a study of blood T cell repertoires in COVID-19. Only in-frame clones appear in the TCRdb table, and some are missing; sequencing was by immunoSEQ multiplex PCR. The table shows under 150,000 clones, with roughly 71% occurring only once. The sample taken for sequencing was peripheral blood. These receptors were collected from an elderly man with acute or convalescent COVID-19.

The V call is TRBV7-6, the J call TRBJ2-7, with 9 bases matching TRBD1. Germline CDR1 and CDR2: SGHVS and FNYEAQ. The CDR3 covers 14 residues. V shed 3 bases and J 2 bases; nucleotides not matched to a gene: 2. The CDR3 protein is CASSLGTGPYEQYF. The CDR3 bases are TGTGCCAGCAGCTTGGGGACAGGGCCCTACGAGCAGTACTTC.

This chain connects TRBV2 to TRBJ2-5; D is uncertain. The CDR3 extends over 13 amino acids. V lost 4 bases, J lost 0 bases, and 6 bases lay in between. The germline V gene encodes CDR1 SNHLY and CDR2 FYNNEI. DNA for the CDR3: TGTGCCAGCAGTGTAGTCCACCAAGAGACCCAGTACTTC. This encodes CASSVVHQETQYF.

This chain's CDR3 is CASSQDRQGTYGYTF. CDR3 bases: TGCGCCAGCAGCCAAGATCGGCAGGGTACCTATGGCTACACCTTC. The chain uses TRBV4-3 and TRBJ1-2; a possible D gene is TRBD1 (5 bases). CDR1 is LGHNA and CDR2 is YSLEER in the germline V gene. The CDR3 totals 15 residues. Trimming stripped 0 bases from V and 4 bases from J, with 12 bases between.

The chain recombines TRBV2 with TRBJ1-3, with D possibly being TRBD1 (5 bases). V was trimmed by 2 bases and J by 0 bases, leaving 14 bases between them. The CDR3 runs 17 residues. In germline, CDR1 is SNHLY, CDR2 FYNNEI. The CDR3 bases are TGTGCCAGCAGTGAATTTACAGGCCCAACCTCTGGAAACACCATATATTTT. Residues: CASSEFTGPTSGNTIYF.

This rearrangement joins TRBV2 to TRBJ1-1, with unresolved D. The CDR3 has 13 residues. Germline V gives CDR1 SNHLY, CDR2 FYNNEI. V gave up 3 bases and J gave up 0 bases, with 5 bases separating them. CDR3 amino acids: CASSDYLNTEAFF. The CDR3 DNA reads TGTGCCAGCAGTGATTATCTGAACACTGAAGCTTTCTTT.

This clone has just a few counts. The chain links TRBV19 to TRBJ2-3; a weak D match, TRBD1 (6 bases). Germline V lookup: CDR1 LNHDA, CDR2 SQIVND (reference sequence). V was clipped by 4 bases and J by 2 bases, with 16 bases between them. This CDR3 spans 16 amino acids. The CDR3 is CASSKYREPYTDTQYF. CDR3 nucleotides: TGTGCCAGTAGTAAATACAGGGAGCCATACACAGATACGCAGTATTTT.

This chain connects TRBV19 to TRBJ1-2; the match to TRBD1 covers 9 bases. Germline values: CDR1 LNHDA, CDR2 SQIVND (reference sequence). The CDR3 runs 15 residues. Trimming at V came to 5 bases and at J to 4 bases, leaving 8 bases not matched to a gene. CDR3: CASSPDRGYSYGYTF. The DNA for the CDR3 is TGTGCCAGTAGTCCCGACAGGGGGTATTCCTATGGCTACACCTTC.

This chain uses TRBV5-1 with TRBJ2-7; 7 bases align to TRBD2. The germline gives CDR1 SGHRS, CDR2 YFSETQ. J gave up 0 bases and V 0 bases, and 3 bases lay outside the gene matches. This CDR3 has 15 residues. Here the CDR3 reads CASSLAGGNSYEQYF. DNA of the CDR3: TGCGCCAGCAGCTTGGCGGGGGGAAACTCCTACGAGCAGTACTTC.

This clone has just a few counts. This chain links TRBV6-6 with TRBJ1-5; D is perhaps TRBD1 (5 bases). The CDR3 contains 15 residues. From germline, CDR1 is MNHNY and CDR2 SVGAGI (reference sequence). Between the trimmed V and J ends, which lost 2 bases and 0 bases, there was a span of 8 bases. CDR3 residues: CASSYGAVSNQPQHF. The DNA for the CDR3 is TGTGCCAGCAGTTACGGGGCAGTTAGCAATCAGCCCCAGCATTTT.

This chain joins TRBV2 and TRBJ1-1; D remains unclear. The germline V gene has CDR1 SNHLY and CDR2 FYNNEI. V gave up 7 bases and J gave up 0 bases, with 12 bases separating them. The CDR3 runs to 14 residues. CDR3 DNA sequence: TGTGCCAGCATAATCGGGGAAATGAACACTGAAGCTTTCTTT. Its translation: CASIIGEMNTEAFF.

This clone came up a few times. The V call is TRBV2, the J call TRBJ1-6, with D perhaps TRBD1 (6 bases). The CDR3 sequence is 16 residues long. The V gene's germline CDR1 is SNHLY and CDR2 FYNNEI. With 5 bases removed from V and 5 bases from J, the gap between germline ends came to 16 bases. The CDR3 sequence: CASSSRGIKNNSPLHF. The CDR3 DNA sequence: TGTGCCAGCAGTTCCAGGGGTATCAAAAATAATTCACCCCTCCACTTT. The entire variable domain, with the rest obtained from reference TRBV2 and TRBJ1-6, is as follows: EPEVTQTPSHQVTQMGQEVILRCVPISNHLYFYWYRQILGQKVEFLVSFYNNEISEKSEIFDDQFSVERPDGSNFTLKIRSTKLEDSAMYFCASSSRGIKNNSPLHFGNGTRLTVT.

The rearrangement joins TRBV5-1 to TRBJ2-4; TRBD1 agrees at 7 bases. V was pared by 2 bases and J by 4 bases, with 6 bases of the junction left unmatched. CDR3 length equals 15 residues. From germline, CDR1 is SGHRS and CDR2 YFSETQ. CDR3 amino acids: CASSLTGTEKNIQYF. The DNA of the CDR3 is TGCGCCAGCAGCTTAACCGGGACAGAAAAAAACATTCAGTACTTC.

This rearrangement joins TRBV5-1 to TRBJ1-6, with 10 bases matching TRBD1. The J segment lost 10 bases and the V segment lost 5 bases, leaving 9 bases of the junction unmatched. Germline CDR1 reads SGHRS; CDR2 reads YFSETQ. There are 15 residues in the CDR3. CDR3 sequence: CASRPTGGAKSPLHF. The CDR3 DNA sequence: TGCGCCAGCAGACCGACAGGGGGCGCGAAGTCACCCCTCCACTTT.

This clone was seen more than once but under ten times. The V gene is TRBV14, the J gene TRBJ2-3, with D possibly being TRBD1 (7 bases). The germline CDR1 and CDR2 sequences are SGHDN and FVKESK. This CDR3 has 13 amino acids. V was pared by 1 base and J by 7 bases, with 9 bases between. The CDR3 loop is CASSQAGGHTQYF. CDR3 nucleotide sequence: TGTGCCAGCAGCCAAGCAGGGGGGCATACGCAGTATTTT.